The 22 T cell receptor beta chains below come from one sample, sequenced in a study of identical twins (dated by TCRdb to the mid-2010s). Library prep was done by 5' RACE. Sequencing used an Illumina HiSeq 2000. TCRdb ran its own pipeline on the public reads, namely fastp trimming at Q25 and MiXCR clone calling, and kept in-frame beta chains. All rows with the same CDR3 protein become a single entry with the most common DNA and genes. The sample records roughly 540,000 distinct CDR3 sequences, approximately 22% of which are singletons. 0.91% of the sample is in the top ten clones. This same sample was also taken into another study, of T cells expressing NK-cell markers.

The material sequenced was CD4+ T cells sorted from blood. The receptors come from a young woman in good health.

V is TRBV5-6 and J is TRBJ2-5, with D unclear. V lost 2 bases to trimming and J lost 6 bases, with 8 bases between them. The CDR3 has 12 residues. The germline V gene has CDR1 SGHDT and CDR2 YYEEEE. The CDR3 region is CASSLRLQTQYF. The CDR3 DNA follows: TGTGCCAGCAGCTTACGGCTACAGACCCAGTACTTC.

V gene TRBV12-3 or TRBV12-4 combines with J gene TRBJ1-2, with 10 bases fitting TRBD1. V trimming: 3 bases; J trimming: 5 bases; junction bases outside the gene matches: 6. This CDR3 spans 15 amino acids. CDR3 amino acids: CASSFRGDRGYGYTF. Written as DNA, the CDR3 is TGTGCCAGCAGTTTCAGAGGGGACAGGGGTTATGGCTACACCTTC.

This clonotype was seen repeatedly, ten times or more. In DNA form, the CDR3 reads TGCAGTGCTCAGACTAGCGAAAGCTCCTACGAGCAGTACTTC. The encoded protein is CSAQTSESSYEQYF. The gene calls are TRBV20-1 and TRBJ2-7, with 8 bases identical to TRBD2. This CDR3 region has 14 residues. Trimming removed 5 bases from V and 0 bases from J; junction bases left unmatched: 6. Germline V gives CDR1 DFQATT, CDR2 SNEGSKA (reference sequence).

This clonotype was detected a few times. V and J are TRBV10-3 and TRBJ2-5, with 8 bases that match TRBD2. The CDR3 has 13 amino acids. V lost 6 bases, J lost 5 bases, and 5 bases stayed unmatched. Germline-derived CDR1 and CDR2 are ENHRY and SYGVKD. CDR3: CAISGGAYETQYF. The CDR3 DNA reads TGTGCCATCAGCGGGGGGGCCTACGAGACCCAGTACTTC.

The V gene is TRBV6-5, the J gene TRBJ2-3; D is perhaps TRBD2 (5 bases). With 2 bases removed from V and 1 base from J, the gap between germline ends came to 10 bases. Germline V gene data show CDR1 as MNHEY and CDR2 as SVGAGI. The CDR3 is 15 amino acids. In nucleotides, the CDR3 is TGTGCCAGCAGTTACGTGGGTAGCGGCACAGATACGCAGTATTTT. Its protein is CASSYVGSGTDTQYF.

This clonotype was observed a handful of times. The chain employs TRBV5-1 and TRBJ2-3, with 7 bases aligning to TRBD2. The trim removed 2 bases at V and 6 bases at J, leaving 6 bases unmatched. The CDR3 spans 14 residues. The germline V gene has CDR1 SGHRS and CDR2 YFSETQ. The CDR3 nucleotides read TGCGCCAGCAGCTTAGGCGGGAGTGGGGATACGCAGTATTTT. Amino acid sequence: CASSLGGSGDTQYF.

This clonotype occurred a few times. The chain is built from TRBV12-3 or TRBV12-4 and TRBJ1-6; D gene uncertain. The ends were cut back, 4 bases at V and 8 bases at J, with 9 bases in the middle. The CDR3 length is 13 residues. The DNA for the CDR3 is TGTGCCAGCAGTTCGGGGTGGGATTCACCCCTCCACTTT. This codes for CASSSGWDSPLHF.

The sample holds many counts of this clonotype. The chain recombines TRBV20-1 with TRBJ2-7; D is possibly TRBD2 (6 bases). Between the trimmed V and J ends, which lost 1 base and 3 bases, there was a span of 7 bases. This CDR3 is built from 12 residues. The V gene's germline CDR1 is DFQATT and CDR2 SNEGSKA (reference sequence). The DNA of the CDR3 is TGCAGTGCTAGAGTGGGACTCTACGAGCAGTACTTC. This sequence encodes CSARVGLYEQYF.

This chain uses TRBV7-2 with TRBJ2-3, with 7 bases aligning to TRBD2. The germline V gene encodes CDR1 SGHTA and CDR2 FQGNSA. V was pared by 0 bases and J by 4 bases, with 13 bases of the junction left unmatched. The CDR3 is 18 amino acids. CDR3 amino acids: CASSLARGFAGVPDTQYF. DNA of the CDR3: TGTGCCAGCAGCTTAGCGCGCGGCTTTGCGGGAGTCCCAGATACGCAGTATTTT. The whole variable domain, filled in from reference TRBV7-2 and TRBJ2-3, reads GAGVSQSPSNKVTEKGKDVELRCDPISGHTALYWYRQSLGQGLEFLIYFQGNSAPDKSGLPSDRFSAERTGGSVSTLTIQRTQQEDSAVYLCASSLARGFAGVPDTQYFGPGTRLTVL.

The V and J genes are TRBV4-3 and TRBJ2-7, with D possibly being TRBD2 (5 bases). This CDR3 comprises 16 residues. CDR1 is LGHNA, CDR2 YSLEER, per germline. Trimming cost V 0 bases and J 0 bases, with 12 bases left between them. CDR3 in DNA: TGCGCCAGCAGCCAAGATGTGGGGAGAAGCTCCTACGAGCAGTACTTC. Translating it yields CASSQDVGRSSYEQYF.

The genes are TRBV20-1 and TRBJ2-1; either TRBD1 or TRBD2 may supply D (5 bases each). The length of the CDR3 is 13 residues. The germline V gene encodes CDR1 DFQATT and CDR2 SNEGSKA (reference sequence). V shed 4 bases and J shed 2 bases, with 9 bases lying between them. The CDR3 nucleotides read TGCAGTGCTATAAGGGGACCCTACAATGAGCAGTTCTTC. It specifies CSAIRGPYNEQFF.

This clonotype was observed a handful of times. This chain connects TRBV11-2 to TRBJ2-1; no clear D gene. V lost 1 base to trimming and J lost 5 bases, with 12 bases between them. CDR3 length: 15 amino acids. Looked up from germline, CDR1 is SGHAT and CDR2 is FQNNGV. The CDR3 DNA reads TGTGCCAGCAGCTTAGTGAAAGGGTCGAACAATGAGCAGTTCTTC. Its protein is CASSLVKGSNNEQFF.

About this clonotype itself: At one end the junction does not follow the germline gene, possibly because of a read error. The J gene is TRBJ2-2, the V gene TRBV3-1; D remains ambiguous. CDR1 and CDR2 (germline): LGHDT, YNNKEL (reference sequence). CDR3 length: 15 residues. In DNA form, the CDR3 reads TGTGCCTGCAGCCAAGATCGACTCCGCACCGGGGAGCTGTTTTTT. Its translation: CACSQDRLRTGELFF.

This clonotype has more than one count but fewer than ten. The chain recombines TRBV15 with TRBJ2-2; D not certain. Germline V gene sequence: CDR1 LNHNV, CDR2 YYDKDF (reference sequence). Trimming cost V 1 base and J 0 bases, with 6 bases left between them. The CDR3 totals 15 residues. CDR3 nucleotides: TGTGCCACCAGCAGAGGACTCGCGAACACCGGGGAGCTGTTTTTT. This gives the protein CATSRGLANTGELFF.

The chain has TRBV6-1 and TRBJ2-2, with D possibly matching TRBD1 (6 bases). The CDR3 consists of 17 residues. Germline CDR1 and CDR2: MNHNS and SASEGT. Trimming stripped 7 bases from V and 2 bases from J, with 20 bases between. The CDR3 here is CASTIGSPGHNTGELFF. CDR3 DNA: TGTGCCAGCACTATAGGTTCCCCGGGACATAACACCGGGGAGCTGTTTTTT.

This clonotype was detected only a few times. The chain joins TRBV4-2 to TRBJ2-7; 9 bases agree with TRBD2. V lost 4 bases and J lost 3; bases outside the gene matches: 1. The CDR3 totals 13 residues. The germline V gene encodes CDR1 LGHNA and CDR2 YNFKEQ. This chain's CDR3 is CASSPTSGYEQYF. The CDR3 DNA reads as TGTGCCAGCAGCCCGACTAGCGGCTACGAGCAGTACTTC.

The chain uses TRBV5-1 and TRBJ2-3, with D perhaps TRBD2 (6 bases). Per germline, CDR1 SGHRS and CDR2 YFSETQ. V lost 4 bases to trimming and J lost 4 bases, with 13 bases between them. The CDR3 length is 14 residues. In nucleotides, the CDR3 is TGCGCCAGCAGCCCCGGGACTTTCCCAGATACGCAGTATTTT. The encoded protein is CASSPGTFPDTQYF.

This clonotype was detected a few times. The chain employs TRBV2 and TRBJ2-1; D may be TRBD1 (5 bases). Trimming removed 6 bases at V and 5 bases at J, with 17 bases between. CDR1 SNHLY and CDR2 FYNNEI come from the germline V gene. CDR3 length: 15 residues. Here the CDR3 reads CASRSDTFADNEQFF. The CDR3 DNA is TGTGCCAGCAGGTCGGACACCTTCGCGGACAATGAGCAGTTCTTC.

The chain is built from TRBV5-1 and TRBJ2-7, with 8 nucleotides matching TRBD1. CDR1 is SGHRS, CDR2 YFSETQ, per germline. Trimming took 4 bases from V and 0 from J; bases not matched to a gene: 12. The CDR3 is made up of 17 amino acids. The CDR3 sequence: CASSTTTTGAGSYEQYF. The CDR3, as DNA: TGCGCCAGCAGCACCACTACGACAGGGGCGGGCTCCTACGAGCAGTACTTC.

V gene TRBV10-3 combines with J gene TRBJ1-1, with D maybe TRBD1 (5 bases). The ends were cut back, 3 bases at V and 1 base at J, with 6 bases in the middle. Germline CDR1 ENHRY, CDR2 SYGVKD. This CDR3 contains 13 residues. CDR3 in DNA: TGTGCCATCAGTGACAGGGAGAACACTGAAGCTTTCTTT. Translated, it gives CAISDRENTEAFF.

This clonotype has just a few counts. V usage is TRBV12-3 or TRBV12-4 and J usage is TRBJ2-5; 7 bases are shared with TRBD2. V shed 1 base, J shed 5 bases, and the junction held 7 bases outside the gene matches. The CDR3 spans 15 residues. CDR3 sequence (DNA): TGTGCCAGCAGTTTAGAGAGACTAGCCGGCGAGACCCAGTACTTC. This gives the protein CASSLERLAGETQYF.

The chain couples TRBV5-1 to TRBJ2-3; 8 positions agree with TRBD1. Trimming took 4 bases from V and 6 from J; bases not matched to a gene: 7. The CDR3 spans 14 residues. The germline V gene encodes CDR1 SGHRS and CDR2 YFSETQ. The CDR3 loop is CASSPGGAGDTQYF. CDR3 DNA: TGCGCCAGCAGCCCAGGGGGCGCGGGTGATACGCAGTATTTT.